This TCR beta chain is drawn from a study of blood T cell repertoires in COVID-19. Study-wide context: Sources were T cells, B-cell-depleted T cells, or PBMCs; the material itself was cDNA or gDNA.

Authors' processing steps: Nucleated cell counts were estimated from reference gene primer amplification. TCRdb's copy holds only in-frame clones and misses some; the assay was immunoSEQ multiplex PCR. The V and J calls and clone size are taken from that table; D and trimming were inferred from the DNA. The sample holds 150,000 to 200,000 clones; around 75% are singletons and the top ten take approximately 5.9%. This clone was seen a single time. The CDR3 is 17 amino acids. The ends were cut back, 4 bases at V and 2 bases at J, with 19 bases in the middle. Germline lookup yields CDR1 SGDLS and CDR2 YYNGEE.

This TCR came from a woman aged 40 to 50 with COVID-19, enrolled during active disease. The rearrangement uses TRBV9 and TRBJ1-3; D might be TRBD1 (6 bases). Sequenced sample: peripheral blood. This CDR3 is CASSIHQGGAAGNTIYF. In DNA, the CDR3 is TGTGCCAGCAGCATTCATCAAGGGGGGGCCGCTGGAAACACCATATATTTT.